Shown below are 5 T cell receptor beta chains from a single sample sequenced in a study of T cell responses to AZD1222 COVID-19 vaccine (dated by TCRdb to the early 2020s). Library generation was performed with the immunoSEQ multiplex PCR assay. TCRdb limited this immuneACCESS table to in-frame rearrangements with V and J called. A share of clones is missing; checked studies link under half to unresolved V genes, and the rest is unexplained. This sample holds 160,000 or so clones; 85% to 90% were observed only once. The ten largest clones capture 1.5% to 2% of the sample. The time point label, read with the paper, signifies: baseline before first vaccination. The source material was peripheral blood, sampled on day 0 of AZD1222 vaccination. These receptors were taken from an adult in good health.

The V call is TRBV19, the J call TRBJ1-5, with TRBD1 as a possible D gene (5 bases). There are 13 residues in the CDR3. V lost 10 bases to trimming and J lost 0 bases, with 10 bases between them. Germline assignment: CDR1 LNHDA and CDR2 SQIVND (reference sequence). The CDR3 is CATRDRSNQPQHF. CDR3 DNA: TGTGCCACGAGGGACCGTAGCAATCAGCCCCAGCATTTT. The full variable domain, with the rest looked up from reference TRBV19 and TRBJ1-5, is DGGITQSPKYLFRKEGQNVTLSCEQNLNHDAMYWYRQDPGQGLRLIYYSQIVNDFQKGDIAEGYSVSREKKESFPLTVTSAQKNPTAFYLCATRDRSNQPQHFGDGTRLSIL.

The sample holds one count of this clone. The chain employs TRBV19 and TRBJ1-1; D ambiguous. Germline V gene data show CDR1 as LNHDA and CDR2 as SQIVND (reference sequence). The CDR3 consists of 14 residues. V was trimmed by 6 bases and J by 3 bases, leaving 14 bases between them. CDR3 coding DNA: TGTGCCAGTAGAGATCCCCGGATATACACTGAAGCTTTCTTT. Its translation is CASRDPRIYTEAFF.

CDR3 sequence (DNA): TGCGCCAGCAGCTTGGATAGCGAGGCCGGGGAGCTGTTTTTT. Protein: CASSLDSEAGELFF. J is TRBJ2-2 and V is TRBV5-1; D is possibly TRBD2 (5 bases). The CDR3 runs to 14 residues. The V gene lost 0 bases and the J gene lost 6 bases, with 9 bases spanning the gap. CDR1 and CDR2 (germline): SGHRS, YFSETQ.

This chain joins TRBV6-5 and TRBJ1-6; D ambiguous. V dropped 2 bases and J dropped 12 bases, with 14 bases sitting between them. CDR1 MNHEY and CDR2 SVGAGI come from the germline V gene. The CDR3 has 14 residues. This CDR3 reads CASSYVAGRQPLHF. For the CDR3, the DNA is TGTGCCAGCAGTTACGTCGCGGGGAGGCAACCCCTCCACTTT.

The chain has TRBV6-2 or TRBV6-3 and TRBJ2-5; the match to TRBD2 covers 14 bases. Germline assignment: CDR1 MNHEY and CDR2 SVGEGT. J was trimmed by 4 bases and V by 5 bases; bases with no gene match: 3. CDR3 length equals 15 residues. CDR3 amino acids: CASSPGLAGVETQYF. The CDR3 region has the DNA TGTGCCAGCAGTCCGGGACTAGCGGGAGTAGAGACCCAGTACTTC.